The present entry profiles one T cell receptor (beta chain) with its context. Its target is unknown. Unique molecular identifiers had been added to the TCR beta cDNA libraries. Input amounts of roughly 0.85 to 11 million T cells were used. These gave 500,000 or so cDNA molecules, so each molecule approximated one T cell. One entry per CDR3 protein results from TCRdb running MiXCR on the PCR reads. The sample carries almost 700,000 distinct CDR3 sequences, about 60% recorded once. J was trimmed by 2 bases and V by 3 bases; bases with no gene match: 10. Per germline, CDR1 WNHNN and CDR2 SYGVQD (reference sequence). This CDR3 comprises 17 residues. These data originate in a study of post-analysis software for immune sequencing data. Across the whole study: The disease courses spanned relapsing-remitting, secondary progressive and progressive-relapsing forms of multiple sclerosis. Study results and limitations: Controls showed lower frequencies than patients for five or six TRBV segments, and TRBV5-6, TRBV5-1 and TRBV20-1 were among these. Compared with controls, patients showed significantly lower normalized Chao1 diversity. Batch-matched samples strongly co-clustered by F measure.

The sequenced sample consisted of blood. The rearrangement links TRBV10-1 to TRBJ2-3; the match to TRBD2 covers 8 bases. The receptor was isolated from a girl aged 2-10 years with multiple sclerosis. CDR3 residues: CASSEYGLAGFTDTQYF. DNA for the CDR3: TGCGCCAGCAGTGAATACGGGCTAGCGGGTTTCACAGATACGCAGTATTTT.